What follows are 17 T cell receptor beta chains derived from one specimen sequenced in a study of radiation and T cells in renal cell carcinoma. The time point is: baseline pretreatment blood. Indicated treatment: 15 Gy SBRT to primary tumor, nephrectomy 4 weeks later. Using immunoSEQ multiplex PCR, the repertoire was profiled, and TCRdb retains in-frame clones only, with some absent. The sample holds approximately 120,000 clones, about four fifths seen once. The material was blood, obtained from a patient whose treatment included radiotherapy and nephrectomy. Source of these receptors: a woman aged 55 to 70 with renal cell carcinoma.

This clone has only a few counts. The J gene is TRBJ1-1, the V gene TRBV9; TRBD1 matches 9 bases. This CDR3 contains 16 residues. J was trimmed by 0 bases and V by 5 bases; bases with no gene match: 8. Germline CDR1 SGDLS, CDR2 YYNGEE. The CDR3 DNA reads as TGTGCCAGCAGGGCCGGGACAGGGACTTTGAACACTGAAGCTTTCTTT. Protein sequence: CASRAGTGTLNTEAFF.

This clone is a singleton in its sample. The chain employs TRBV15 and TRBJ2-1, with a possible D match to TRBD1 (5 bases). Between the trimmed V and J ends, which lost 5 bases and 9 bases, there was a span of 17 bases. CDR3 length equals 14 residues. In germline, CDR1 is LNHNV, CDR2 YYDKDF (reference sequence). The CDR3: CATSGRQYGTEQFF. The CDR3 DNA follows: TGTGCCACCAGCGGCCGACAGTATGGCACTGAGCAGTTCTTC. Filled out from reference TRBV15 and TRBJ2-1, the complete variable domain reads DAMVIQNPRYQVTQFGKPVTLSCSQTLNHNVMYWYQQKSSQAPKLLFHYYDKDFNNEADTPDNFQSRRPNTSFCFLDIRSPGLGDTAMYLCATSGRQYGTEQFFGPGTRLTVL.

There are a few counts of this clone. J is TRBJ1-1 and V is TRBV6-6, with D possibly being TRBD1 (5 bases). V dropped 0 bases and J dropped 3 bases, with 8 bases sitting between them. The CDR3 spans 14 residues. CDR1 and CDR2 (germline): MNHNY, SVGAGI (reference sequence). CDR3 DNA: TGTGCCAGCAGTTACTCGCAGGGTGACACTGAAGCTTTCTTT. Translating gives CASSYSQGDTEAFF.

V gene TRBV28 combines with J gene TRBJ1-2; maybe TRBD1 (6 bases). The CDR3 extends over 12 amino acids. CDR1 is MDHEN and CDR2 is SYDVKM in the germline V gene. Trimming pared 6 bases from V and 10 bases from J, leaving 15 bases between. The CDR3 DNA reads as TGTGCCAGCAGATTTCGAGGGGGGACCTACACCTTC. Translated: CASRFRGGTYTF.

This clone was found once. V gene TRBV19 combines with J gene TRBJ1-1, with TRBD1 matching over 7 bases. Germline lookup yields CDR1 LNHDA and CDR2 SQIVND (reference sequence). CDR3 length: 18 amino acids. Unmatched junction bases numbered 26, after V lost 5 bases and J lost 11 bases. This CDR3 is CASSPDRVSSSPTSGAFF. The CDR3 DNA sequence: TGTGCCAGTAGTCCAGACAGGGTATCGTCTAGCCCTACCTCTGGGGCTTTCTTT.

V usage is TRBV18 and J usage is TRBJ2-2, with TRBD1 matching 7 bases. The CDR3 has 16 residues. V shed 4 bases, J shed 4 bases, and the junction held 9 bases outside the gene matches. Germline V gene data show CDR1 as KGHSH and CDR2 as LQKENI. The CDR3 region is CASSRSGQRGTGELFF. The CDR3 nucleotides read TGTGCCAGCTCACGTTCGGGACAGCGCGGCACCGGGGAGCTGTTTTTT.

This chain uses TRBV5-1 with TRBJ2-5; D is ambiguous. Trimming left V 2 bases short and J 5 bases short, with 10 bases between. This CDR3 is built from 13 residues. Germline V gene data show CDR1 as SGHRS and CDR2 as YFSETQ. This chain's CDR3 is CASSLSVRETQYF. Written as DNA, the CDR3 is TGCGCCAGCAGCTTAAGTGTTCGGGAGACCCAGTACTTC. The variable domain in full, with the rest retrieved from reference TRBV5-1 and TRBJ2-5, is KAGVTQTPRYLIKTRGQQVTLSCSPISGHRSVSWYQQTPGQGLQFLFEYFSETQRNKGNFPGRFSGRQFSNSRSEMNVSTLELGDSALYLCASSLSVRETQYFGPGTRLLVL.

In its sample, this clone was seen once. The chain carries TRBV28 and TRBJ1-1; D is perhaps TRBD1 (5 bases). Germline values: CDR1 MDHEN, CDR2 SYDVKM. Trimming took 5 bases from V and 11 from J, leaving 12 bases between them. CDR3 size: 11 residues. CDR3 coding DNA: TGTGCCAGCAGTCTGCAGGGTTGGGCTTTCTTT. Residues: CASSLQGWAFF.

The J gene is TRBJ1-2, the V gene TRBV5-6; TRBD1 matches at 7 bases. V lost 3 bases and J lost 2; bases outside the gene matches: 7. Germline lookup yields CDR1 SGHDT and CDR2 YYEEEE. The CDR3 totals 15 residues. CDR3 sequence: CASSYSGTANYGYTF. CDR3 bases: TGTGCCAGCAGCTACTCCGGGACAGCGAACTATGGCTACACCTTC.

The chain has TRBV6-6 and TRBJ2-5, with TRBD1 matching 10 bases. The germline V gene encodes CDR1 MNHNY and CDR2 SVGAGI (reference sequence). The CDR3 contains 15 residues. V lost 7 bases to trimming and J lost 5 bases; unmatched junction nucleotides: 10. As DNA, the CDR3 is TGTGCCAGCAAAAAAGGGGGGACAGGGGAGGAGACCCAGTACTTC. Its translation is CASKKGGTGEETQYF.

The rearrangement joins TRBV28 to TRBJ1-1, with 7 bases identical to TRBD1. V was pared by 3 bases and J by 1 base, with 5 bases of the junction left unmatched. This CDR3 region has 15 residues. Germline V gene lookup returns CDR1 MDHEN and CDR2 SYDVKM. The CDR3 reads CASSFSGQRNTEAFF. The CDR3 DNA reads as TGTGCCAGCAGTTTCTCGGGACAGCGGAACACTGAAGCTTTCTTT. The full variable domain, in which reference TRBV28 and TRBJ1-1 provide the parts outside the CDR3, is DVKVTQSSRYLVKRTGEKVFLECVQDMDHENMFWYRQDPGLGLRLIYFSYDVKMKEKGDIPEGYSVSREKKERFSLILESASTNQTSMYLCASSFSGQRNTEAFFGQGTRLTVV.

The rearrangement links TRBV6-5 to TRBJ1-4, with 7 bases fitting TRBD1. The CDR3 is made up of 16 amino acids. Germline values: CDR1 MNHEY, CDR2 SVGAGI. J lost 6 bases, V lost 0 bases, and 7 bases had no gene match. CDR3: CASSYSSGTVHEKLFF. CDR3 bases: TGTGCCAGCAGTTACTCTTCCGGGACAGTGCATGAAAAACTGTTTTTT.

The genes are TRBV28 and TRBJ2-3; D is unresolved. V shed 4 bases and J shed 6 bases, with 14 bases lying between them. From germline, CDR1 is MDHEN and CDR2 SYDVKM. The CDR3 contains 14 residues. CDR3 coding DNA: TGTGCCAGCAGTTCCCCGTACATCGGTGATACGCAGTATTTT. It translates to CASSSPYIGDTQYF.

CDR3 loop: CASSSRTDGEQYF. CDR3 coding DNA: TGTGCCAGCAGCTCCAGGACCGACGGCGAGCAGTACTTC. The chain links TRBV7-6 to TRBJ2-7; D is ambiguous. The CDR3 totals 13 residues. The germline V gene has CDR1 SGHVS and CDR2 FNYEAQ. The ends were cut back, 4 bases at V and 6 bases at J, with 13 bases in the middle.

This clone came up once. This chain uses TRBV19 with TRBJ1-1; 7 positions match TRBD1. With V trimmed by 6 bases and J by 3 bases, 7 bases remained unmatched. The CDR3 has 14 amino acids. The germline V gene encodes CDR1 LNHDA and CDR2 SQIVND (reference sequence). CDR3 coding DNA: TGTGCCAGTAGGCTCCGACAGGGTTACACTGAAGCTTTCTTT. Its protein is CASRLRQGYTEAFF.

CDR3 residues: CASSPYFDSSSYNEQFF. In DNA, the CDR3 is TGTGCCAGCAGCCCTTACTTTGACTCGAGCTCCTACAATGAGCAGTTCTTC. V and J are TRBV9 and TRBJ2-1; D not certain. Germline CDR1 SGDLS, CDR2 YYNGEE. Trimming took 4 bases from V and 0 from J, leaving 17 bases between them. The CDR3 is 17 residues long.

The chain recombines TRBV27 with TRBJ2-7, with D perhaps matching TRBD2 (6 bases). V was pared by 0 bases and J by 2 bases, with 20 bases between. The CDR3 consists of 18 residues. Germline V gene lookup returns CDR1 MNHEY and CDR2 SMNVEV (reference sequence). CDR3 nucleotides: TGTGCCAGCAGTTTATCGATGGCCCCTAGCGTTAGAACCTACGAGCAGTACTTC. Its translation is CASSLSMAPSVRTYEQYF.